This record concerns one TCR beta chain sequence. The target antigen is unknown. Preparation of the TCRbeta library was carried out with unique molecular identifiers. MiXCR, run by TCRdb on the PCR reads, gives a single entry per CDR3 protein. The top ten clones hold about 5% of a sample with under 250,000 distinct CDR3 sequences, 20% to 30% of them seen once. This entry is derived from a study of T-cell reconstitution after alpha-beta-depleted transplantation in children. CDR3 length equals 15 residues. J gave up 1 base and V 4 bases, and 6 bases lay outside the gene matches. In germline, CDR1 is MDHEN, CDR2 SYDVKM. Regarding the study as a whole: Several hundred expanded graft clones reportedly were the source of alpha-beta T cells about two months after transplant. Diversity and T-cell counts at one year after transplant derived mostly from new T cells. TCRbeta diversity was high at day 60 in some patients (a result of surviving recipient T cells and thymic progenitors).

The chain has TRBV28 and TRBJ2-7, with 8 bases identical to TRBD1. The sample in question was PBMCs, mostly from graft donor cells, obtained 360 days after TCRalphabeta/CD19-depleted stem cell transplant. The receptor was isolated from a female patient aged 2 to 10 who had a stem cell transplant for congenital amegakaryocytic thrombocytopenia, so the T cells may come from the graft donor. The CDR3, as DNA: TGTGCCAGCAGTTCACAGGGGGAGAGGTCCTACGAGCAGTACTTC. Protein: CASSSQGERSYEQYF.